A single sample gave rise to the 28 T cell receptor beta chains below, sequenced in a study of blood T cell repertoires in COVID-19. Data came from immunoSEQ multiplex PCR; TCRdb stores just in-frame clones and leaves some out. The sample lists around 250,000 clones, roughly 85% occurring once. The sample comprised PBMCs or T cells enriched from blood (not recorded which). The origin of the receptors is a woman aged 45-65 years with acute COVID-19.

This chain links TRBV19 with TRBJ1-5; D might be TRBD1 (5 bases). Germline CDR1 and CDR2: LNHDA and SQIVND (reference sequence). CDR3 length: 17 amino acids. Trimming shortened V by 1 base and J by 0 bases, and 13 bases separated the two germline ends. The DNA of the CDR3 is TGTGCCAGTAGTATAGGCGCGGGACGGGATAGCAATCAGCCCCAGCATTTT. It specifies CASSIGAGRDSNQPQHF. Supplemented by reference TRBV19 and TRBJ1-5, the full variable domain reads DGGITQSPKYLFRKEGQNVTLSCEQNLNHDAMYWYRQDPGQGLRLIYYSQIVNDFQKGDIAEGYSVSREKKESFPLTVTSAQKNPTAFYLCASSIGAGRDSNQPQHFGDGTRLSIL.

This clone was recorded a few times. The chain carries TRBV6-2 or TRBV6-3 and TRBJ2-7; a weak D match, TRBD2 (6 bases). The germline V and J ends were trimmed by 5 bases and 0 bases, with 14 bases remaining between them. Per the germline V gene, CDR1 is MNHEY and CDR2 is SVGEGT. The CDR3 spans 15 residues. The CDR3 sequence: CASSPYRDFSYEQYF. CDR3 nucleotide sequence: TGTGCCAGCAGTCCCTACCGGGACTTCTCCTACGAGCAGTACTTC.

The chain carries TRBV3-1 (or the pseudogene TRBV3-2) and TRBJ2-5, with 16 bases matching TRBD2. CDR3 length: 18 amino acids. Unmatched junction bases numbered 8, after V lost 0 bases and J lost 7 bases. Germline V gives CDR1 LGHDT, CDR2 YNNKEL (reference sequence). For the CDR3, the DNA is TGTGCCAGCAGCCAAGATAGGGGACTAGCGGGGGGGGCCCGGACCCAGTACTTC. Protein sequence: CASSQDRGLAGGARTQYF.

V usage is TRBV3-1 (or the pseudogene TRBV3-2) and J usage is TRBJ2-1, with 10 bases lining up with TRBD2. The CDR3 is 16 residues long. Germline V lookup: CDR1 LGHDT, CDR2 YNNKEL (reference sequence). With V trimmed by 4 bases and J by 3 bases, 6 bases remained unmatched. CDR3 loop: CASSRSGGAGYNEQFF. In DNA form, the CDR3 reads TGTGCCAGCAGCCGGAGCGGGGGGGCAGGCTACAATGAGCAGTTCTTC.

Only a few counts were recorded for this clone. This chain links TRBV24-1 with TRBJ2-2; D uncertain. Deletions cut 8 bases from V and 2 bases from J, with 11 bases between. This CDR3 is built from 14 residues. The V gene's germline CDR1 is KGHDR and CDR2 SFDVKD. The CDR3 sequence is CATIGAINTGELFF. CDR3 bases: TGTGCCACCATTGGAGCCATTAACACCGGGGAGCTGTTTTTT.

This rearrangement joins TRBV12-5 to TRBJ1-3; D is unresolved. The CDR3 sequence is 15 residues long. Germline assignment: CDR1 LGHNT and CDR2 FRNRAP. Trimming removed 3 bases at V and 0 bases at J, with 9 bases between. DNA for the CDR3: TGTGCTAGTGGTTTAGTAGGCGGCTCTGGAAACACCATATATTTT. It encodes CASGLVGGSGNTIYF. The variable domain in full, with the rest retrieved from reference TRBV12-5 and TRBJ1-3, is DARVTQTPRHKVTEMGQEVTMRCQPILGHNTVFWYRQTMMQGLELLAYFRNRAPLDDSGMPKDRFSAEMPDATLATLKIQPSEPRDSAVYFCASGLVGGSGNTIYFGEGSWLTVV.

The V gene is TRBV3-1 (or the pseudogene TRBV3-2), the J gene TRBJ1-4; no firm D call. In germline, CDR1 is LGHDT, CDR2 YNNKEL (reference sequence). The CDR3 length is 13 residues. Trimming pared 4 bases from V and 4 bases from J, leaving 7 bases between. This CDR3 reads CASSLINNEKLFF. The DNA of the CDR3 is TGTGCCAGCAGCCTAATTAATAATGAAAAACTGTTTTTT.

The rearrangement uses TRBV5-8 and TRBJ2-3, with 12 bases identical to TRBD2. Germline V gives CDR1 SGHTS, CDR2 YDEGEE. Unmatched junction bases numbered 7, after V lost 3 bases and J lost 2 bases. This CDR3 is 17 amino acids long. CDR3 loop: CASSSGLAGTSTDTQYF. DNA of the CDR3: TGTGCCAGCAGCTCCGGACTAGCGGGGACATCCACAGATACGCAGTATTTT. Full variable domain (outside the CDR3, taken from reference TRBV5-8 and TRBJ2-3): EAGVTQSPTHLIKTRGQQATLRCSPISGHTSVYWYQQALGLGLQFLLWYDEGEERNRGNFPPRFSGRQFPNYSSELNVNALELEDSALYLCASSSGLAGTSTDTQYFGPGTRLTVL.

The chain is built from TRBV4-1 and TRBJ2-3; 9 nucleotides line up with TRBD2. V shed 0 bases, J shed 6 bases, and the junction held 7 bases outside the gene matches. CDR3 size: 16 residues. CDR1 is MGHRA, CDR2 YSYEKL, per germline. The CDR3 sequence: CASSQDGSGGLDTQYF. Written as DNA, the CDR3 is TGCGCCAGCAGCCAAGATGGGAGCGGGGGGCTCGATACGCAGTATTTT.

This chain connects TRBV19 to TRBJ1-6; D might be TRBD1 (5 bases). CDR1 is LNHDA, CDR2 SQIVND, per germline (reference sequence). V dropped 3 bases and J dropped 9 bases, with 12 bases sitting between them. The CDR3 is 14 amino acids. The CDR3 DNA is TGTGCCAGTAGTATGGGCACCCAGGGTTCACCCCTCCACTTT. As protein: CASSMGTQGSPLHF.

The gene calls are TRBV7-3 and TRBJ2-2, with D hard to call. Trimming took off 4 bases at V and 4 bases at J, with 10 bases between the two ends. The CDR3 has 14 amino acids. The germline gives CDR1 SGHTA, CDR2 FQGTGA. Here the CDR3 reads CASSSVGATGELFF. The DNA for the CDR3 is TGTGCCAGCAGCTCCGTTGGAGCCACCGGGGAGCTGTTTTTT.

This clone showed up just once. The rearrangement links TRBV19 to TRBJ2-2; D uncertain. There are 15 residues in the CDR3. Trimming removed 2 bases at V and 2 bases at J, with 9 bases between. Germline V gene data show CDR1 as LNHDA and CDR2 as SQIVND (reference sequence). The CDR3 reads CASSITPFNTGELFF. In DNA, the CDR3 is TGTGCCAGTAGTATAACACCTTTTAACACCGGGGAGCTGTTTTTT. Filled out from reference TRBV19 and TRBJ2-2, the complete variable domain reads DGGITQSPKYLFRKEGQNVTLSCEQNLNHDAMYWYRQDPGQGLRLIYYSQIVNDFQKGDIAEGYSVSREKKESFPLTVTSAQKNPTAFYLCASSITPFNTGELFFGEGSRLTVL.

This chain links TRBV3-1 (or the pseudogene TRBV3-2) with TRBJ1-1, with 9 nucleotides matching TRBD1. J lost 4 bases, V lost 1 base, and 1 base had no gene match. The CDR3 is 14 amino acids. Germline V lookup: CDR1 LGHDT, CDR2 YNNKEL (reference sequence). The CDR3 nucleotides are TGTGCCAGCAGCCAAGGACAGGGGGGCACTGAAGCTTTCTTT. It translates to CASSQGQGGTEAFF.

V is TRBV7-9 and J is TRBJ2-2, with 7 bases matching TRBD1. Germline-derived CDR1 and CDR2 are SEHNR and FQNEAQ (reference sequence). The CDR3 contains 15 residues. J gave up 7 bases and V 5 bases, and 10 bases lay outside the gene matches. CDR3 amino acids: CASSQATGRHGELFF. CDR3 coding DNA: TGTGCCAGCAGCCAGGCGACAGGGCGTCACGGGGAGCTGTTTTTT.

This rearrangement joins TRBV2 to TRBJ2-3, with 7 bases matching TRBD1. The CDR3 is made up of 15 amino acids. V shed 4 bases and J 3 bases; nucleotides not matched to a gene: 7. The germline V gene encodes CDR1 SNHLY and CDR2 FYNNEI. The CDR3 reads CASSGPGQITDTQYF. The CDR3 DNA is TGTGCCAGCAGTGGTCCGGGACAGATTACAGATACGCAGTATTTT.

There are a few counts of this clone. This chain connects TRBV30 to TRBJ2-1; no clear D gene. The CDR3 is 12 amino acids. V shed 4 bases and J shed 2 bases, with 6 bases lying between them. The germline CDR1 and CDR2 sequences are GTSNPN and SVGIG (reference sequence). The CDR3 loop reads CAWTLTYNEQFF. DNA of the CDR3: TGTGCCTGGACCCTAACCTACAATGAGCAGTTCTTC.

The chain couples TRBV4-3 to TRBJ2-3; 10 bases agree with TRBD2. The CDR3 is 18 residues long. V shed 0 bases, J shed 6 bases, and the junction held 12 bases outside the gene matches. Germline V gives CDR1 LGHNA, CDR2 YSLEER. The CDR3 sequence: CASSQDRLAGVNSDTQYF. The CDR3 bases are TGCGCCAGCAGCCAAGATAGGCTAGCGGGGGTAAATTCTGATACGCAGTATTTT.

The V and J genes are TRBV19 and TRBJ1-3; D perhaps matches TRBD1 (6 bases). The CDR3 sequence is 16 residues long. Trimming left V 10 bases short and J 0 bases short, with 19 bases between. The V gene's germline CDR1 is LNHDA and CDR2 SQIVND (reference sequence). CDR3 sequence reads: CATSFSTGFSGNTIYF. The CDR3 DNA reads TGTGCCACATCCTTTTCAACAGGGTTCTCTGGAAACACCATATATTTT.

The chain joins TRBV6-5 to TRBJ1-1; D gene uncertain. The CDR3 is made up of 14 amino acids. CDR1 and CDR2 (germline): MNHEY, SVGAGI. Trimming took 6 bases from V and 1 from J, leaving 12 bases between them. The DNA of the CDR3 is TGTGCCAGCAGACCCGTCGGTACGAACACTGAAGCTTTCTTT. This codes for CASRPVGTNTEAFF.

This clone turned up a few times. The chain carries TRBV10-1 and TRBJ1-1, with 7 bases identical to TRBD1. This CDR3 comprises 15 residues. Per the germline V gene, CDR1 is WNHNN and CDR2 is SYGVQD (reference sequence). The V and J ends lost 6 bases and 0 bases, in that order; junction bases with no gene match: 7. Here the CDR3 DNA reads TGCGCCAGCAGCATGGGACAGCTTCTGAACACTGAAGCTTTCTTT. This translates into CASSMGQLLNTEAFF.

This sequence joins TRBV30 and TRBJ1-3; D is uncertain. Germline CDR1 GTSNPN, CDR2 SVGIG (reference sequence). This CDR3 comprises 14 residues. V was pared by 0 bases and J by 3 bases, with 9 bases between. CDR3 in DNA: TGTGCCTGGAGTGTACGCGGCCGTGGAAACACCATATATTTT. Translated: CAWSVRGRGNTIYF.

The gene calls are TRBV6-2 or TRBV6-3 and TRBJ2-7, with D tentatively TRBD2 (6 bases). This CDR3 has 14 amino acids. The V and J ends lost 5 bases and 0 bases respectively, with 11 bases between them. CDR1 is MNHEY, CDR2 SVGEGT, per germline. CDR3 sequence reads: CASSPHGGSYEQYF. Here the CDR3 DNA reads TGTGCCAGCAGTCCCCACGGGGGCTCCTACGAGCAGTACTTC.

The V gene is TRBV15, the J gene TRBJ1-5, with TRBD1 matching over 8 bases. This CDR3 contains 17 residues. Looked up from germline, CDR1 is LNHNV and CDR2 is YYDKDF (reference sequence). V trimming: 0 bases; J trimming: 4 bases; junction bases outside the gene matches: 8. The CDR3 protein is CATSRDRIGQGNQPQHF. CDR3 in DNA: TGTGCCACCAGCAGAGATAGGATAGGACAGGGAAATCAGCCCCAGCATTTT.

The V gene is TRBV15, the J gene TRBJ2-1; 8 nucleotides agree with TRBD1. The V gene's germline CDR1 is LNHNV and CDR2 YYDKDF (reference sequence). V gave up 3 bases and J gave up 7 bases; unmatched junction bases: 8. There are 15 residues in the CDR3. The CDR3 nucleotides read TGTGCCACCAGCAGCAGGGAGACAGGGGATAATGAGCAGTTCTTC. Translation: CATSSRETGDNEQFF.

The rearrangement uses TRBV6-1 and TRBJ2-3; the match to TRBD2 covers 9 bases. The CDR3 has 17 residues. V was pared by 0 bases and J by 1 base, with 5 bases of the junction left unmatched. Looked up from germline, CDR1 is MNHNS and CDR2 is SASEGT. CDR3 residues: CASSEAFQRGGTDTQYF. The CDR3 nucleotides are TGTGCCAGCAGTGAAGCATTCCAGCGGGGGGGCACAGATACGCAGTATTTT.

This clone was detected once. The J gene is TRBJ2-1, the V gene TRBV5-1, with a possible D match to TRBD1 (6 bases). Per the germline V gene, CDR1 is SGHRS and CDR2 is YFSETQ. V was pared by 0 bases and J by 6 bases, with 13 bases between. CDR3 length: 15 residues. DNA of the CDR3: TGCGCCAGCAGCTTGGTGCCAGGGGCTTTCAATGAGCAGTTCTTC. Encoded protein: CASSLVPGAFNEQFF. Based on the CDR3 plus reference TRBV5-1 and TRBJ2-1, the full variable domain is KAGVTQTPRYLIKTRGQQVTLSCSPISGHRSVSWYQQTPGQGLQFLFEYFSETQRNKGNFPGRFSGRQFSNSRSEMNVSTLELGDSALYLCASSLVPGAFNEQFFGPGTRLTVL.

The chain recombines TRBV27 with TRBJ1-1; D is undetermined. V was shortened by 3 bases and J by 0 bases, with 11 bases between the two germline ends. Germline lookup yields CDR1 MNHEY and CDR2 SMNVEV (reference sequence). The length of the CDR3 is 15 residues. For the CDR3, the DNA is TGTGCCAGCAGTTTCGAGGCCGGGTTGAACACTGAAGCTTTCTTT. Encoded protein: CASSFEAGLNTEAFF.

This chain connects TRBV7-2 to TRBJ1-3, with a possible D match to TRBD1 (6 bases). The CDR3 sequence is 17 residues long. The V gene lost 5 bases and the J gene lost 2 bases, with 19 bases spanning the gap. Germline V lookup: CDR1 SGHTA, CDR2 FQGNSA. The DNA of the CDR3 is TGTGCCAGCAGCCCCAGGCAGACAGGTCAGACTGGAAACACCATATATTTT. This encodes CASSPRQTGQTGNTIYF.